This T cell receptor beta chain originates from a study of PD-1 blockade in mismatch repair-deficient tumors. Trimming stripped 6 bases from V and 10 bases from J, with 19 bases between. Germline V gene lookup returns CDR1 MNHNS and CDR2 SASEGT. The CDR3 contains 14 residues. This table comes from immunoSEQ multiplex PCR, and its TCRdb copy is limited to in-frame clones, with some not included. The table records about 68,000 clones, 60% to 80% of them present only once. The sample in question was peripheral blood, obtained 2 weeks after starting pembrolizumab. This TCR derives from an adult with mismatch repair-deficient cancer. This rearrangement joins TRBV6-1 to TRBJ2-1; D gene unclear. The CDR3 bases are TGTGCCAGCAGCGACGGGCCTACCGGGCGGGAGCAGTTCTTC. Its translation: CASSDGPTGREQFF.